The 9 T cell receptor beta chains given below trace back to one sample, sequenced in a study of blood T cell repertoires in COVID-19. Generated by immunoSEQ multiplex PCR, the TCRdb table keeps only in-frame clones and is missing some. The sample consists of more than 200,000 clones, about four fifths of them appearing once. The sample consisted of peripheral blood. The receptors stem from a man aged 35-49 years with active or convalescent COVID-19.

The chain employs TRBV14 and TRBJ2-2, with 10 bases aligning to TRBD2. The CDR3 has 17 residues. The trim removed 6 bases at V and 7 bases at J, leaving 14 bases unmatched. From germline, CDR1 is SGHDN and CDR2 FVKESK. CDR3 nucleotides: TGTGCCAGCAGTCCCCCCCTGGAGCGGGAGGGCGGCGGGGAGCTGTTTTTT. Translation: CASSPPLEREGGGELFF.

This chain connects TRBV7-2 to TRBJ1-1, with D hard to call. The CDR3 loop spans 11 amino acids. Trimming took off 5 bases at V and 8 bases at J, with 9 bases between the two ends. Germline V gives CDR1 SGHTA, CDR2 FQGNSA. The CDR3 loop reads CASSRREEAFF. CDR3 coding DNA: TGTGCCAGCAGCAGGCGGGAGGAAGCTTTCTTT.

This clone has just a few counts. This chain connects TRBV15 to TRBJ2-2; 7 nucleotides align to TRBD1. After removal of 2 bases from V and 1 base from J, the junction contained 7 bases not matched to a gene. Germline values: CDR1 LNHNV, CDR2 YYDKDF (reference sequence). CDR3 length equals 17 residues. This CDR3 reads CATSRRPGTVNTGELFF. In nucleotides, the CDR3 is TGTGCCACCAGCAGAAGACCCGGGACAGTGAACACCGGGGAGCTGTTTTTT.

The chain has TRBV27 and TRBJ2-1; maybe TRBD1 (6 bases). The CDR3 has 18 residues. Trimming took 2 bases from V and 0 from J, leaving 17 bases between them. CDR1 is MNHEY, CDR2 SMNVEV, per germline (reference sequence). DNA for the CDR3: TGTGCCAGCAGTTTAAGTTCCTTTCAGGGGAGCTCCTACAATGAGCAGTTCTTC. The encoded protein is CASSLSSFQGSSYNEQFF.

This chain uses TRBV19 with TRBJ1-2; weak D call: TRBD1 (5 bases). Per the germline V gene, CDR1 is LNHDA and CDR2 is SQIVND (reference sequence). Trimming pared 9 bases from V and 7 bases from J, leaving 18 bases between. This CDR3 contains 13 residues. The CDR3 reads CASSRVNLPGYTF. The DNA of the CDR3 is TGTGCCAGCAGCAGGGTGAACCTCCCTGGCTACACCTTC.

This clone has a single count. The chain uses TRBV10-1 and TRBJ2-1; TRBD2 agrees at 15 bases. Germline values: CDR1 WNHNN, CDR2 SYGVQD (reference sequence). The CDR3 contains 21 residues. V gave up 5 bases and J gave up 5 bases; unmatched junction bases: 19. The CDR3 sequence is CASSPSLGLAGGPSADNEQFF. CDR3 nucleotides: TGCGCCAGCAGTCCCTCGCTCGGACTAGCGGGAGGGCCTAGTGCGGACAATGAGCAGTTCTTC.

The V gene is TRBV4-3, the J gene TRBJ1-4; D is possibly TRBD1 (5 bases). The CDR3 is 14 residues long. Germline lookup yields CDR1 LGHNA and CDR2 YSLEER. Trimming cost V 1 base and J 10 bases, with 13 bases left between them. In nucleotides, the CDR3 is TGCGCCAGCAGCCAAGCACAGGAAGGTCGAAAACTGTTTTTT. Protein: CASSQAQEGRKLFF.

The V gene is TRBV18, the J gene TRBJ1-2, with D possibly matching TRBD1 (5 bases). The CDR3 contains 13 residues. Germline assignment: CDR1 KGHSH and CDR2 LQKENI. Trimming removed 1 base at V and 3 bases at J, with 6 bases between. The CDR3, as DNA: TGTGCCAGCTCACCACAACAGGACTATGGCTACACCTTC. Its translation: CASSPQQDYGYTF.

The chain employs TRBV18 and TRBJ2-5, with a tentative D call TRBD2 (6 bases). Trimming stripped 1 base from V and 4 bases from J, with 7 bases between. Per the germline V gene, CDR1 is KGHSH and CDR2 is LQKENI. The CDR3 runs to 13 residues. The CDR3 here is CASSPLGGETQYF. The CDR3 coding sequence is TGTGCCAGCTCACCACTGGGGGGAGAGACCCAGTACTTC.